This T cell receptor beta chain originates from a study of PD-1 blockade in mismatch repair-deficient tumors. Only in-frame clones appear in the TCRdb table, and some are missing; sequencing was by immunoSEQ multiplex PCR. This table holds 90,000 to 120,000 clones, 82% found once. The V and J ends lost 7 bases and 4 bases, in that order; junction bases with no gene match: 4. The CDR3 has 13 residues. In germline, CDR1 is MNHEY, CDR2 SVGAGI. Every patient had mismatch repair deficiency by PCR or immunohistochemistry. The rearrangement links TRBV6-5 to TRBJ1-1, with 9 bases that match TRBD1. Sequencing used peripheral blood, obtained approximately 35 weeks after starting pembrolizumab. The sequence derives from an adult with mismatch repair-deficient cancer. The DNA of the CDR3 is TGTGCCAGCAATACAGGGGGCCTCACTGAAGCTTTCTTT. Its translation is CASNTGGLTEAFF.